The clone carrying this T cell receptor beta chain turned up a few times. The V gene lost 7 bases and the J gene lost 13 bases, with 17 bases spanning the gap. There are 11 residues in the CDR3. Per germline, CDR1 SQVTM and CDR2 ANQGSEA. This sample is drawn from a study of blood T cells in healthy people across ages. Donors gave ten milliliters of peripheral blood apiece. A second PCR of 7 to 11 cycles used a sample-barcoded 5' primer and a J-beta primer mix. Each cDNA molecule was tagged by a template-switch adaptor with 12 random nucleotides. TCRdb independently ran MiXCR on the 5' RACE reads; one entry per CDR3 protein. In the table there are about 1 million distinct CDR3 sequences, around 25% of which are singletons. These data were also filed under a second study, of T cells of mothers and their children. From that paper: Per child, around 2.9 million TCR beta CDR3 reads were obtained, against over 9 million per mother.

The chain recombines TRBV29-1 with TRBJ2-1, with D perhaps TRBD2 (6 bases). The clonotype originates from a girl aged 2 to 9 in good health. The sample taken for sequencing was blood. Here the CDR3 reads CSAEDGSYQFF. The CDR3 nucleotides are TGCAGCGCGGAAGACGGGAGTTATCAGTTCTTC.